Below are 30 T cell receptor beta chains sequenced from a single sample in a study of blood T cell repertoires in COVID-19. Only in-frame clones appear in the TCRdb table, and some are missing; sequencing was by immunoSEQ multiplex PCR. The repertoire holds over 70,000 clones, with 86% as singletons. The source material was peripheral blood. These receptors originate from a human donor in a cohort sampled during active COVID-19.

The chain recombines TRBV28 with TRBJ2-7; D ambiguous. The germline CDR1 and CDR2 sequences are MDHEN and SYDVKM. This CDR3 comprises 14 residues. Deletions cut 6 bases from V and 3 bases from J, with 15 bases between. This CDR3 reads CASRISLLRYEQYF. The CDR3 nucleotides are TGTGCCAGCAGGATATCACTTCTGCGCTACGAGCAGTACTTC.

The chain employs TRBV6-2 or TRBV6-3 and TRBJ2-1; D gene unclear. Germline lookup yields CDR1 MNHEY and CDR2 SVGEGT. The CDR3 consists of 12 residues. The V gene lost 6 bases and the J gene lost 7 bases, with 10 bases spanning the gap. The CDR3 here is CASSQPGNEQFF. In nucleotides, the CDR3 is TGTGCCAGCAGCCAACCGGGTAATGAGCAGTTCTTC.

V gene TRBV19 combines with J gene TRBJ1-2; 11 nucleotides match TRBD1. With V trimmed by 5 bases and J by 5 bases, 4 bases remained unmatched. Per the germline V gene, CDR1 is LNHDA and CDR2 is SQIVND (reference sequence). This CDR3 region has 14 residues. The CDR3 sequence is CASSDGQGAYGYTF. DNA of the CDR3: TGTGCCAGTAGTGATGGACAGGGGGCATATGGCTACACCTTC.

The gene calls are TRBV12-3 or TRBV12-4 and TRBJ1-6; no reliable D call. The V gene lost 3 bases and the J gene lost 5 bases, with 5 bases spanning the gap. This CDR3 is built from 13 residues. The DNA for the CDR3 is TGTGCCAGCAGTTTTTCAGATAATTCACCCCTCCACTTT. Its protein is CASSFSDNSPLHF.

The CDR3 DNA reads as TGTGCCAGCCGTAAGGACATAGGGGAGACCCAGTACTTC. Residues: CASRKDIGETQYF. The chain combines TRBV2 with TRBJ2-5, with D perhaps TRBD1 (5 bases). Trimming took 8 bases from V and 5 from J, leaving 15 bases between them. Germline lookup yields CDR1 SNHLY and CDR2 FYNNEI. The CDR3 totals 13 residues.

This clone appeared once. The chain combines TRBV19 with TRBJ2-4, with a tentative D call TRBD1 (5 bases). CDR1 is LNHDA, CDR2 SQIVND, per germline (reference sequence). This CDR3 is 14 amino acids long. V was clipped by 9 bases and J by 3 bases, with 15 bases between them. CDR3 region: CASLGAGHKNIQYF. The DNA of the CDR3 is TGTGCCAGCCTTGGGGCCGGCCACAAAAACATTCAGTACTTC.

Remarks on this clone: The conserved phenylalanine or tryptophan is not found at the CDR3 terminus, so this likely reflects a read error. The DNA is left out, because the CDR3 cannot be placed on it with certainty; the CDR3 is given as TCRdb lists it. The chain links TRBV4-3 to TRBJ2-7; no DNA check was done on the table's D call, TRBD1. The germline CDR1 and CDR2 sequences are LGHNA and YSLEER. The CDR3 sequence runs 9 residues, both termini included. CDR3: CASSQGQSG.

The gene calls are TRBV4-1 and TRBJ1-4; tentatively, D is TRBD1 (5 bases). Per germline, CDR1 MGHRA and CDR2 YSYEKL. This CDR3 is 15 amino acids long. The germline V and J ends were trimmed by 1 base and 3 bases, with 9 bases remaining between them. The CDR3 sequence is CASSQVWGANEKLFF. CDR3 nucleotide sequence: TGCGCCAGCAGCCAAGTCTGGGGGGCTAATGAAAAACTGTTTTTT.

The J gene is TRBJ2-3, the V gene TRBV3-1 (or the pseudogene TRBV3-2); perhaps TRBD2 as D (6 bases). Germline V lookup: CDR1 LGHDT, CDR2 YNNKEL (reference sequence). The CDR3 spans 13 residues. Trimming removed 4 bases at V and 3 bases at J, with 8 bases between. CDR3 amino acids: CASSPTRTDTQYF. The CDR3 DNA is TGTGCCAGCAGCCCGACTAGAACAGATACGCAGTATTTT.

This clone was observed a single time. The CDR3 DNA reads TGCGCCAGCAGCTTTGCGAATGAGCAGTTCTTC. As protein: CASSFANEQFF. The chain is built from TRBV5-1 and TRBJ2-1; D remains unclear. CDR3 length: 11 residues. In germline, CDR1 is SGHRS, CDR2 YFSETQ. Trimming took 2 bases from V and 7 from J, leaving 4 bases between them.

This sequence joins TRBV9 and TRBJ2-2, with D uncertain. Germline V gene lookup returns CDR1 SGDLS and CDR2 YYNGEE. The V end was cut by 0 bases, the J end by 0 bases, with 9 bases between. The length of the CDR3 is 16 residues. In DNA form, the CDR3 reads TGTGCCAGCAGCGTAGGAAGCAATCCGAACACCGGGGAGCTGTTTTTT. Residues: CASSVGSNPNTGELFF.

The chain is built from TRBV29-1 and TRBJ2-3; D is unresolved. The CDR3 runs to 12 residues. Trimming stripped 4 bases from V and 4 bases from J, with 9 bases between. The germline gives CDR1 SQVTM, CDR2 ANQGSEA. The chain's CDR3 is CSVVPAADTQYF. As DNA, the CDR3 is TGCAGCGTTGTCCCCGCGGCAGATACGCAGTATTTT.

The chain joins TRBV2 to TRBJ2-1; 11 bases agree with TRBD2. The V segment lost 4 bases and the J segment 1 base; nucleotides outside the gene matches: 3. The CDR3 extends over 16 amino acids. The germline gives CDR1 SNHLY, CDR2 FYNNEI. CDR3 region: CASSGLAGPSYNEQFF. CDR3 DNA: TGTGCCAGCAGTGGACTAGCGGGACCATCCTACAATGAGCAGTTCTTC.

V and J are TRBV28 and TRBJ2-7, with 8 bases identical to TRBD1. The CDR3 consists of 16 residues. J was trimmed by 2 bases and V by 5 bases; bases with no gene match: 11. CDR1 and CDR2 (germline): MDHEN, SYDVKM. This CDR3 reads CASSLLGGTGTYEQYF. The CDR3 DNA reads TGTGCCAGCAGTCTTTTAGGCGGGACAGGAACCTACGAGCAGTACTTC.

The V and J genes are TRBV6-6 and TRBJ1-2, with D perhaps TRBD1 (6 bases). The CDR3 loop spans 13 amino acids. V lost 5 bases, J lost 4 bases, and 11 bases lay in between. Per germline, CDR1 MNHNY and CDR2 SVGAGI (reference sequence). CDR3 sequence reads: CASSTTGIYGYTF. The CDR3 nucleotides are TGTGCCAGCAGTACCACAGGGATCTATGGCTACACCTTC.

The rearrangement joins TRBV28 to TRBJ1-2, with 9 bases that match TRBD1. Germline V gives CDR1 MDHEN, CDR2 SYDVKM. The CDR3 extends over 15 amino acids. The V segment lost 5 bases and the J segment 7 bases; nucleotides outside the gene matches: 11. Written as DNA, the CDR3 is TGTGCCAGCAGTCTGGAAAACAGGGGGCAGGCTGGCTACACCTTC. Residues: CASSLENRGQAGYTF.

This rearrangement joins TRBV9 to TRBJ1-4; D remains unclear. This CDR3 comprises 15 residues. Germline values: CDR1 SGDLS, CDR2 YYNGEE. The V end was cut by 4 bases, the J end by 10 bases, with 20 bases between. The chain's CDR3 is CASSPPGSARGKLFF. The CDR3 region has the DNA TGTGCCAGCAGCCCCCCGGGATCTGCTCGCGGAAAACTGTTTTTT.

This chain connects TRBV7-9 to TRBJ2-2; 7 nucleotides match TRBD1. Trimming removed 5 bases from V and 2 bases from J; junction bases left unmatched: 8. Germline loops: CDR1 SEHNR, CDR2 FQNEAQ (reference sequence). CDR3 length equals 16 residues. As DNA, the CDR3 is TGTGCCAGCAGCCACAGCCGGACAGGCAACACCGGGGAGCTGTTTTTT. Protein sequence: CASSHSRTGNTGELFF.

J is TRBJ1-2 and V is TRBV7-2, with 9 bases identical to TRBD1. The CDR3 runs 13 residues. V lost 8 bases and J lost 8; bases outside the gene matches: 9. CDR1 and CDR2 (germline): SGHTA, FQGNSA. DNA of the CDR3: TGTGCCAGCGCACCGGGACAGGGCGGGGGCTACACCTTC. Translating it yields CASAPGQGGGYTF.

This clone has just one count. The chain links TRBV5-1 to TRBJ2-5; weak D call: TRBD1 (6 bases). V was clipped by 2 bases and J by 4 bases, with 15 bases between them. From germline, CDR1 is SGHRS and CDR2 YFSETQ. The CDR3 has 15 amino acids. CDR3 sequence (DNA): TGCGCCAGCAGCTTAATGGGGGCCGAGCGAGAGACCCAGTACTTC. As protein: CASSLMGAERETQYF.

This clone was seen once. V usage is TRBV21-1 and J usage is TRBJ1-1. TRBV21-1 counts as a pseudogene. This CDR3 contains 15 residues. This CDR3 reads CASRKNGAGATEAFF. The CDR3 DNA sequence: TGTGCCAGCAGGAAGAACGGTGCGGGGGCAACTGAAGCTTTCTTT.

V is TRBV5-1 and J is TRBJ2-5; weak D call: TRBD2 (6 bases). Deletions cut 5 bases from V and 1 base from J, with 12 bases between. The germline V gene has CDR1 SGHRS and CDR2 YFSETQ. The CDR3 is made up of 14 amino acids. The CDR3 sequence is CASRTGLPQETQYF. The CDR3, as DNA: TGCGCCAGCAGGACTGGACTACCCCAAGAGACCCAGTACTTC.

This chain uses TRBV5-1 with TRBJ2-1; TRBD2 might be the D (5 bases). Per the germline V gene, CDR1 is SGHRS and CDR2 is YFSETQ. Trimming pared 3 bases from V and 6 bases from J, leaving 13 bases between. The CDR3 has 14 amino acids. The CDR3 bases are TGCGCCAGCAGCTCATCGGGCGGAGGCAATGAGCAGTTCTTC. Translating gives CASSSSGGGNEQFF.

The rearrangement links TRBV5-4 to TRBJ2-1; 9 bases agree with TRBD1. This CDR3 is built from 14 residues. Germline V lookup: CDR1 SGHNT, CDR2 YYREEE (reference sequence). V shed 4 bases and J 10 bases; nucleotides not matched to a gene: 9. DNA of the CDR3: TGTGCCAGCAGCATCCCACCTGACAGGGGGGAGCAGTTCTTC. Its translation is CASSIPPDRGEQFF.

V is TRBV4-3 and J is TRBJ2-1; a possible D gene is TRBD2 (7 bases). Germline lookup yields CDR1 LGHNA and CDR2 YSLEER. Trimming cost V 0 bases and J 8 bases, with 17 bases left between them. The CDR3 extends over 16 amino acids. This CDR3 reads CASSQDLGGQVDEQFF. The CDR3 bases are TGCGCCAGCAGCCAAGATCTGGGGGGGCAGGTTGATGAGCAGTTCTTC.

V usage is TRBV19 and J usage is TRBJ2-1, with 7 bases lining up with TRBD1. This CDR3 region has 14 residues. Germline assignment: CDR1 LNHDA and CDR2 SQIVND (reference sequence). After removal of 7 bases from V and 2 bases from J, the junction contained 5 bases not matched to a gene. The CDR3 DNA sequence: TGTGCCAGTACCCCGACAGGGACCTACAATGAGCAGTTCTTC. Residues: CASTPTGTYNEQFF.

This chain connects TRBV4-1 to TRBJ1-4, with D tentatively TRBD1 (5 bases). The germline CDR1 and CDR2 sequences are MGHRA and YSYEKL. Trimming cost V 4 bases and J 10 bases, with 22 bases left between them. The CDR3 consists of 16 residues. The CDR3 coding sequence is TGCGCCAGCAGCCTACAGTCGCAGGGCCGAAGGGGAAAACTGTTTTTT. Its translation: CASSLQSQGRRGKLFF.

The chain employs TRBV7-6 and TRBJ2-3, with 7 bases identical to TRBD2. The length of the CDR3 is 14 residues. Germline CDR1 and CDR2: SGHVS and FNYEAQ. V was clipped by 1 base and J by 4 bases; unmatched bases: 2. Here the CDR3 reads CASSLGTRSDTQYF. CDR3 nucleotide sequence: TGTGCCAGCAGCTTAGGGACTAGATCAGATACGCAGTATTTT.

As DNA, the CDR3 is TGTGCCAGCAGTTACCGGGGAGAAACCTACGAGCAGTACTTC. The encoded protein is CASSYRGETYEQYF. The gene calls are TRBV6-5 and TRBJ2-7; the D gene is possibly TRBD2 (5 bases). Germline V CDR1 and CDR2: MNHEY, SVGAGI. V gave up 2 bases and J gave up 2 bases, with 10 bases separating them. The CDR3 loop spans 14 amino acids.

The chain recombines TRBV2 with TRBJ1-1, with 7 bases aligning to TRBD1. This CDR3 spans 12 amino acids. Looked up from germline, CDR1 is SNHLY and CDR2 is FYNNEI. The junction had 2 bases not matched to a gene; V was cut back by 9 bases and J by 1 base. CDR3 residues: CARGTENTEAFF. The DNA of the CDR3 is TGTGCCAGAGGGACAGAGAACACTGAAGCTTTCTTT.